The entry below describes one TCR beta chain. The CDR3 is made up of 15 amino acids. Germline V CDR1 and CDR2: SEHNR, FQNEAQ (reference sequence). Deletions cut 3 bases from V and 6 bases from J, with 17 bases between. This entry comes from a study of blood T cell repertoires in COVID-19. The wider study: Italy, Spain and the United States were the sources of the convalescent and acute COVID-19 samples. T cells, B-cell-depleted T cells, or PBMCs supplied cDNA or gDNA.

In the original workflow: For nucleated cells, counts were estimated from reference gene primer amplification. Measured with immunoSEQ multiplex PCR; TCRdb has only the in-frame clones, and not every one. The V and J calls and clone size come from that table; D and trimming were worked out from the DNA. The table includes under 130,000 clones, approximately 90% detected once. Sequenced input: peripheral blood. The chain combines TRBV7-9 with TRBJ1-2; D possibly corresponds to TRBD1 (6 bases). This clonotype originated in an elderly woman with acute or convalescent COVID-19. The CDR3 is CASSFGLLQGHGYTF. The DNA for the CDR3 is TGTGCCAGCAGCTTCGGACTCTTACAGGGTCATGGCTACACCTTC.